This TCR beta chain was observed in a study of T cell repertoires in cytomegalovirus infection (dated by TCRdb to the late 2010s). In the study overall: The peptide stimulations were aimed at well-studied HLA-B-restricted epitopes as well as recently identified HLA-C-restricted CMV epitopes, whose presentation resists viral immunomodulation. The HLA type of each donor mattered for the analysis, because public TCR beta signatures pointed to carriage of CMV infection along with the matching HLA type.

Here is what the overall study found, with its caveats: The ex vivo response was dominated by HLA-C-restricted CMV-specific TCR beta clonotypes, which also provided the single most frequent clonotype in two of eight donors. In both this cohort and an independent approximately 350-donor cohort, the cumulative frequency of public TCR beta family members distinguished carriers of CMV infection plus the relevant HLA type.

CDR1 and CDR2, looked up from the germline V gene, are SGDLS and YYNGEE. Cut back by 0 bases and 4 bases, the V and J ends lie 4 bases apart. The CDR3, cysteine through phenylalanine, is 13 amino acids long. CDR3 DNA only is kept here, 39 bases in frame from base 1. Sequencing was carried out with an Illumina HiSeq 1500. TCRdb took the public reads, trimmed them with fastp at Q25, ran MiXCR for clone calling and kept in-frame beta chains. Every CDR3 protein is listed once, alongside the most common genes and DNA of its rows. The sample has approximately 350,000 distinct CDR3 sequences on record, about 35% of them singletons. The leading ten clones occupy about 14% of the sample. What the treatment or condition label conveys for this sample: in vitro stimulation with specific CMV peptide epitopes to enrich CMV-specific T cells. Note on this clonotype: Its antigen is not yet known. Base qualities are not at hand, and no much larger clone is one base apart.

This receptor was obtained from a human donor in good health (CMV status not recorded). Some clones in this sample may be carry-over from other donors' samples. The specimen comprised cultured PBMCs, sampled from culture after CMV antigen stimulation. The chain employs TRBV9 and TRBJ2-2, with the identity of the D gene unclear. CDR3 loop: CASSVVPTGELFF. The sequenced DNA is TGTGCCAGCAGCGTAGTCCCCACCGGGGAGCTGTTTTTT. The CDR3 plus the reference TRBV9 and TRBJ2-2 genes for the other parts give the full variable domain: DSGVTQTPKHLITATGQRVTLRCSPRSGDLSVYWYQQSLDQGLQFLIQYYNGEERAKGNILERFSAQQFPDLHSELNLSSLELGDSALYFCASSVVPTGELFFGEGSRLTVL.